This record covers a single TCR beta chain. Donors comprised healthy HIV-negative adults lacking recent acute infections or vaccinations. The source of the sample is a study of shared clonotypes between healthy human individuals. Unmatched junction bases numbered 10, after V lost 3 bases and J lost 8 bases. CDR1 is SNHLY, CDR2 FYNNEI, per germline. This CDR3 comprises 15 residues. Some 30,000 T cell genomes (approximately 300 ng DNA) went into each PBMC replicate. Clones were sequenced by immunoSEQ multiplex PCR, and TCRdb holds only the in-frame ones, with some missing. The sample shows about 560,000 clones, 70% to 80% of them seen only once.

The genes are TRBV2 and TRBJ1-2; 9 bases fit TRBD1. The TCR comes from a woman aged 40 to 50 in good health. Some clones in this sample may be carry-over from other donors' samples. Specimen: PBMCs. CDR3 nucleotide sequence: TGTGCCAGCAGTGAGTACTCCGGGACAGGGACAGGCTACACCTTC. Amino acids: CASSEYSGTGTGYTF.